These 10 T cell receptor beta chains share one sample of origin, sequenced in a study of regulatory T cells in long-lasting Graves disease. As to time point: persistent/refractory GD, antithyroid drugs over 5 years with positive TRAb. The TCR library was prepared using RNA isolated from PBMCs. Arm-PCR with iRepertoire HTBI primers amplified the CDR3 regions for these TCR beta libraries. TCRdb reprocessed the multiplex PCR reads via MiXCR and lists one record per CDR3 protein. The sample yields around 460,000 distinct CDR3 sequences, approximately 22% seen once. Here the sequenced sample was peripheral blood mononuclear cells (PBMCs), taken when the disease was refractory, from a patient treated with antithyroid drugs. The receptors stem from a female donor with Graves disease.

This clonotype appeared a few times. The J gene is TRBJ1-1, the V gene TRBV9; a weak D match, TRBD1 (6 bases). Trimming stripped 0 bases from V and 8 bases from J, with 11 bases between. Germline CDR1 SGDLS, CDR2 YYNGEE. The CDR3 covers 13 residues. For the CDR3, the DNA is TGTGCCAGCAGCGTAGTCTTGCAGGGGGAAGCTTTCTTT. It yields the protein CASSVVLQGEAFF.

This clonotype was detected a few times. A junction boundary mismatches the germline segment, possibly from a read error. CDR3 sequence (DNA): TGCAATGCTAGAGCGGGGACCAGTGGAGATACGCAGTATTTT. Amino acid sequence: CNARAGTSGDTQYF. The rearrangement uses TRBV20-1 and TRBJ2-3, with 7 bases lining up with TRBD2. CDR1 is DFQATT, CDR2 SNEGSKA, per germline (reference sequence). The CDR3 is 14 residues long.

The rearrangement uses TRBV6-5 and TRBJ2-2; D unresolved. Germline assignment: CDR1 MNHEY and CDR2 SVGAGI. V dropped 2 bases and J dropped 4 bases, with 14 bases sitting between them. This CDR3 is built from 16 residues. The CDR3, as DNA: TGTGCCAGCAGTTACGGGGTGGGGTCGGCCACCGGGGAGCTGTTTTTT. Amino acids: CASSYGVGSATGELFF.

This clonotype was recorded at least ten times. J is TRBJ2-7 and V is TRBV12-3 or TRBV12-4; TRBD1 aligns across 8 bases. V lost 5 bases, J lost 3 bases, and 9 bases stayed unmatched. This CDR3 is 15 amino acids long. The chain's CDR3 is CASSPRQGRYYEQYF. The CDR3 coding sequence is TGTGCCAGCAGTCCAAGACAGGGGCGATACTACGAGCAGTACTTC.

About this clonotype itself: A much more abundant neighbour one base away suggests this may be a read error. This chain connects TRBV7-2 to TRBJ1-1, with D possibly TRBD1 on 5 matching bases. The ends were cut back, 6 bases at V and 8 bases at J, with 13 bases in the middle. CDR3 length equals 12 residues. Germline V gene data show CDR1 as SGHTA and CDR2 as FQGNSA. The CDR3 bases are TGTGCCAGCAGTTGCGGGACCAGGGAAGCTTTCTTT. It yields the protein CASSCGTREAFF. Full variable domain (missing parts from reference TRBV7-2 and TRBJ1-1): GAGVSQSPSNKVTEKGKDVELRCDPISGHTALYWYRQSLGQGLEFLIYFQGNSAPDKSGLPSDRFSAERTGGSVSTLTIQRTQQEDSAVYLCASSCGTREAFFGQGTRLTVV.

Only a few counts were recorded for this clonotype. V gene TRBV7-2 combines with J gene TRBJ1-1; no clear D. The CDR3 loop spans 16 amino acids. The germline V gene encodes CDR1 SGHTA and CDR2 FQGNSA. V shed 2 bases and J shed 0 bases, with 13 bases lying between them. The DNA of the CDR3 is TGTGCCAGCAGCTTAATGACTCCAGGCTTGAACACTGAAGCTTTCTTT. Amino acids: CASSLMTPGLNTEAFF. Together with reference TRBV7-2 and TRBJ1-1, the CDR3 gives the full variable domain: GAGVSQSPSNKVTEKGKDVELRCDPISGHTALYWYRQSLGQGLEFLIYFQGNSAPDKSGLPSDRFSAERTGGSVSTLTIQRTQQEDSAVYLCASSLMTPGLNTEAFFGQGTRLTVV.

The chain couples TRBV19 to TRBJ1-5; 10 nucleotides align to TRBD1. V dropped 2 bases and J dropped 3; count of bases not matched to a gene: 4. Per the germline V gene, CDR1 is LNHDA and CDR2 is SQIVND (reference sequence). The CDR3 totals 16 residues. CDR3 protein: CASSIWTGGINQPQHF. CDR3 nucleotides: TGTGCCAGTAGTATATGGACAGGGGGAATCAATCAGCCCCAGCATTTT.

Ten or more counts support this clonotype. The genes are TRBV6-1 and TRBJ1-2; the D gene is possibly TRBD1 (6 bases). Germline lookup yields CDR1 MNHNS and CDR2 SASEGT. The CDR3 is 14 amino acids. Trimming removed 6 bases from V and 4 bases from J, with 15 bases in between. CDR3 sequence (DNA): TGTGCCAGCAGCCGATTTGTGACAGGCTATGGCTACACCTTC. It yields the protein CASSRFVTGYGYTF.

This clonotype was picked up many times. The V gene is TRBV28, the J gene TRBJ2-5; 10 bases are shared with TRBD1. The germline CDR1 and CDR2 sequences are MDHEN and SYDVKM. This CDR3 has 14 amino acids. After removal of 6 bases from V and 6 bases from J, the junction contained 7 bases not matched to a gene. The chain's CDR3 is CASRMTGGAQTQYF. The CDR3 DNA reads TGTGCCAGCAGAATGACAGGGGGCGCGCAGACCCAGTACTTC.

V and J are TRBV14 and TRBJ2-2; no firm D call. The length of the CDR3 is 15 residues. The germline V gene has CDR1 SGHDN and CDR2 FVKESK. The ends were cut back, 1 base at V and 1 base at J, with 7 bases in the middle. CDR3 coding DNA: TGTGCCAGCAGCCAAGCGATGGGGAACACCGGGGAGCTGTTTTTT. It translates to CASSQAMGNTGELFF.